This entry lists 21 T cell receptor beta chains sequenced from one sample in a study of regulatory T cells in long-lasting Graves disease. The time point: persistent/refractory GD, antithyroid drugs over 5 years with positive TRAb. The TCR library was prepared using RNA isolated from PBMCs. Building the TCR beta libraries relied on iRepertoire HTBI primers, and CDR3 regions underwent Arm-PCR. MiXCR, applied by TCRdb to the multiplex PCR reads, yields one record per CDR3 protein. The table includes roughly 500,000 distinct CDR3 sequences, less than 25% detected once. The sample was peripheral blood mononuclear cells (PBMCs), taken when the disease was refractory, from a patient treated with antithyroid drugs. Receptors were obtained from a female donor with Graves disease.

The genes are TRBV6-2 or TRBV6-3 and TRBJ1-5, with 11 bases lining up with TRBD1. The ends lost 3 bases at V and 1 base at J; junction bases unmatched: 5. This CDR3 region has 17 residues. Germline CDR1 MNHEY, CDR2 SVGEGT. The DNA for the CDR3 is TGTGCCAGCAGTTATGGACAGGGGGCAAGGAGCAATCAGCCCCAGCATTTT. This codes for CASSYGQGARSNQPQHF.

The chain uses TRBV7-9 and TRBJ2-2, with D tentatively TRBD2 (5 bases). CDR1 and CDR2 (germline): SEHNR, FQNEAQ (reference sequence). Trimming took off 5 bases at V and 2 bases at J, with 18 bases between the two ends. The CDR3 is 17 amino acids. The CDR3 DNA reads TGTGCCAGCAGCCCCCCAAACGGGGAAGATAACACCGGGGAGCTGTTTTTT. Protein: CASSPPNGEDNTGELFF.

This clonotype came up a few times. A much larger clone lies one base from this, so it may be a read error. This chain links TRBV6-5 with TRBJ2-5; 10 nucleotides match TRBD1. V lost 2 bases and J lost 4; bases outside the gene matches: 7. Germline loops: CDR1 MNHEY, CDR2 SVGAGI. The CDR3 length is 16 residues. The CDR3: CASSYDRDRGSETQYF. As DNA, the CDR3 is TGTGCCAGCAGTTACGACCGGGACAGGGGATCAGAGACCCAGTACTTC.

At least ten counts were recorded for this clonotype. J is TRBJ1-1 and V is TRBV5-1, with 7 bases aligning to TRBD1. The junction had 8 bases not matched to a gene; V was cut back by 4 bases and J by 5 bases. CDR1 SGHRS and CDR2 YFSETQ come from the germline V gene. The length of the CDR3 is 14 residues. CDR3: CASSQGGTKTEAFF. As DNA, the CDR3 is TGCGCCAGCAGCCAGGGGGGGACGAAGACTGAAGCTTTCTTT.

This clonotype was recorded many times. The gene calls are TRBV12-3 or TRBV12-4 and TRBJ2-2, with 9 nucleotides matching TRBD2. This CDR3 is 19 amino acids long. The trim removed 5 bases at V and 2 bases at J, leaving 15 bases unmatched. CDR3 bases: TGTGCCAGCAGTCCCGAACGCGGGCTAGCGGGAAGTAACACCGGGGAGCTGTTTTTT. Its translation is CASSPERGLAGSNTGELFF.

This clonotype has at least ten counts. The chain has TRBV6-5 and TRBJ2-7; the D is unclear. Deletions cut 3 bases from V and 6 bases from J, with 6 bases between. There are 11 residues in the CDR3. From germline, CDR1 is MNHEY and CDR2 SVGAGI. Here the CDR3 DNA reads TGTGCCAGCAGTTATCTTCGCGAGCAGTACTTC. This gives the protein CASSYLREQYF.

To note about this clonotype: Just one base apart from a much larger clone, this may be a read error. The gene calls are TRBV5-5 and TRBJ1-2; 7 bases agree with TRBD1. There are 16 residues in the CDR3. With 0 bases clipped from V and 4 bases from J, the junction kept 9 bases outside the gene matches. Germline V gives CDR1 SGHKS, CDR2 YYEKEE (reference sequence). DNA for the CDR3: TGTGCCAGCAGCTTGGAGGGGACAGCCGAGAGCTATGGCTACACCTTC. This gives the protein CASSLEGTAESYGYTF. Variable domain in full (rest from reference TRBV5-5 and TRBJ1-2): DAGVTQSPTHLIKTRGQQVTLRCSPISGHKSVSWYQQVLGQGPQFIFQYYEKEERGRGNFPDRFSARQFPNYSSELNVNALLLGDSALYLCASSLEGTAESYGYTFGSGTRLTVV.

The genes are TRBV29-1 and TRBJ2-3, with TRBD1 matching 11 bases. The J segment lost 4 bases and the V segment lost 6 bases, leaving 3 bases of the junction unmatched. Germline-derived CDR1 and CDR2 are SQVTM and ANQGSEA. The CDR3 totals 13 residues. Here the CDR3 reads CSVGQGASDTQYF. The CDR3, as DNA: TGCAGCGTCGGACAGGGGGCCTCAGATACGCAGTATTTT.

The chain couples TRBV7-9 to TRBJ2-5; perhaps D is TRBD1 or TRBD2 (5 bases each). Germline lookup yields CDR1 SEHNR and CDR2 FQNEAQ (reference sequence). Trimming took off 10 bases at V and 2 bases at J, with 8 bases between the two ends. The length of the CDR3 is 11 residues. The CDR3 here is CATGPQETQYF. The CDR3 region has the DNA TGTGCCACGGGACCTCAAGAGACCCAGTACTTC. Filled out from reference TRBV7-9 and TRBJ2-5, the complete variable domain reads DTGVSQNPRHKITKRGQNVTFRCDPISEHNRLYWYRQTLGQGPEFLTYFQNEAQLEKSRLLSDRFSAERPKGSFSTLEIQRTEQGDSAMYLCATGPQETQYFGPGTRLLVL.

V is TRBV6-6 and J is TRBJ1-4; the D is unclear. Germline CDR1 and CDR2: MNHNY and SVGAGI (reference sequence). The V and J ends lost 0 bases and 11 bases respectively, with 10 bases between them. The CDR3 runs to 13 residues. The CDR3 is CASSYSEGGKLFF. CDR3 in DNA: TGTGCCAGCAGTTACTCGGAGGGAGGGAAACTGTTTTTT.

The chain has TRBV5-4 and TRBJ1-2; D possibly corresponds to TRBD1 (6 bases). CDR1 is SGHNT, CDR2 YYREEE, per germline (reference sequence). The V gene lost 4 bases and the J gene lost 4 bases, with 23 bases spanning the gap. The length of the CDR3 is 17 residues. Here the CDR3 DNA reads TGTGCCAGCAGCCGGCTAGACAGGCGGGCATTTTTCTATGGCTACACCTTC. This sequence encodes CASSRLDRRAFFYGYTF. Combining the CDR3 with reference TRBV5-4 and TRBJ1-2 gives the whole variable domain ETGVTQSPTHLIKTRGQQVTLRCSSQSGHNTVSWYQQALGQGPQFIFQYYREEENGRGNFPPRFSGLQFPNYSSELNVNALELDDSALYLCASSRLDRRAFFYGYTFGSGTRLTVV.

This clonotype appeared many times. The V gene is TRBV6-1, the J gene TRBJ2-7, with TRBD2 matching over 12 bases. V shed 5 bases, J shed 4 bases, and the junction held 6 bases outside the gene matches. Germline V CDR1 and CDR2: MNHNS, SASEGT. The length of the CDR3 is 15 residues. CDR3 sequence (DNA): TGTGCCAGCAGTACAGGACTAGCGGGAAGATACGAGCAGTACTTC. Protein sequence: CASSTGLAGRYEQYF.

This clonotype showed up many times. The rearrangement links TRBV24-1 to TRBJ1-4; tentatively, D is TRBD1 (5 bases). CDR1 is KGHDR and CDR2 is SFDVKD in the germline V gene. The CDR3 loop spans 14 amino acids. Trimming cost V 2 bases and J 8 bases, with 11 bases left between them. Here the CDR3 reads CATSDWGNEEKLFF. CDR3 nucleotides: TGTGCCACCAGTGATTGGGGGAATGAAGAAAAACTGTTTTTT.

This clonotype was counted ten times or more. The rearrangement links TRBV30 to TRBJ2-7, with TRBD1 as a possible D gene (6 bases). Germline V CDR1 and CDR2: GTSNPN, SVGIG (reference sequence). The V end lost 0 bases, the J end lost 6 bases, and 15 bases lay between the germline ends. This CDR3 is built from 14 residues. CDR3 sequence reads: CAWSVGQGNSEQYF. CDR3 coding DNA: TGTGCCTGGAGTGTAGGGCAGGGGAACAGCGAGCAGTACTTC.

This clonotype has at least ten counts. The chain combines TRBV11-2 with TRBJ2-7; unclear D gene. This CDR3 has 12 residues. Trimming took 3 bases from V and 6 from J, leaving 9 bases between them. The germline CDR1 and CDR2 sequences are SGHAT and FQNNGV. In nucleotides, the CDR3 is TGTGCCAGCAGCTTCCCAGGCGGCGAGCAGTACTTC. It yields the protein CASSFPGGEQYF.

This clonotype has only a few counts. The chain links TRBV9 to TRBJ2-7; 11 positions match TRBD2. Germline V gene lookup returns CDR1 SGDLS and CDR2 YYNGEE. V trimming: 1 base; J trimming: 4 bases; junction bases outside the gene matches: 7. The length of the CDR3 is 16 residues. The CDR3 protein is CASSVSELAGEYEQYF. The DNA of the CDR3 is TGTGCCAGCAGCGTATCTGAACTAGCGGGAGAATACGAGCAGTACTTC.

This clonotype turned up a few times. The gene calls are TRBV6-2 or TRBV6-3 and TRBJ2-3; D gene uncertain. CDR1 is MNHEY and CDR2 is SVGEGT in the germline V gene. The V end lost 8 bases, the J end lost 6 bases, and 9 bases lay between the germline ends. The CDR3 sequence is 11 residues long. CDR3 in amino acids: CASSSWDTQYF. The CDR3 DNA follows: TGTGCCAGCTCCTCTTGGGATACGCAGTATTTT.

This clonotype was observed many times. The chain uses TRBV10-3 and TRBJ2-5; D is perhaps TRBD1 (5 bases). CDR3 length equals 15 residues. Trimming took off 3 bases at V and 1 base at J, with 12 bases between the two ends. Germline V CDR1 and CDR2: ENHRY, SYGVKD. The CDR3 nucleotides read TGTGCCATCAGTGAAGAAGAAACAGGCCAAGAGACCCAGTACTTC. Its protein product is CAISEEETGQETQYF.

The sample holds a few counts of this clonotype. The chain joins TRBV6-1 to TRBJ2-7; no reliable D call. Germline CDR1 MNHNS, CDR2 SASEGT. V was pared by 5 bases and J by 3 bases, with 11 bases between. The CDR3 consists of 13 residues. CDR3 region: CASSPGELYEQYF. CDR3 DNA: TGTGCCAGCAGTCCCGGAGAGCTCTACGAGCAGTACTTC.

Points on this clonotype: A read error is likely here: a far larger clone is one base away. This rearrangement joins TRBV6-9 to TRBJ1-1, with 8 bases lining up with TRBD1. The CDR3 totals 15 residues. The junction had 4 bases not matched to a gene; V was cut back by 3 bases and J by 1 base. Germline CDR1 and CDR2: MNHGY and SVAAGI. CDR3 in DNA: TGTGCCAGCAGTTACCTTGGGACAGGGAACACTGAAGCTTTCTTT. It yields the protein CASSYLGTGNTEAFF.

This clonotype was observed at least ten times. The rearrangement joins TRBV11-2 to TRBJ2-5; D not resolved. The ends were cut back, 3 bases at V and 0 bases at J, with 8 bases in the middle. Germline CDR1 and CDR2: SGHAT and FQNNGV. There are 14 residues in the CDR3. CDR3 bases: TGTGCCAGCAGCTTTAGCACCCACCAAGAGACCCAGTACTTC. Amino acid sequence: CASSFSTHQETQYF.